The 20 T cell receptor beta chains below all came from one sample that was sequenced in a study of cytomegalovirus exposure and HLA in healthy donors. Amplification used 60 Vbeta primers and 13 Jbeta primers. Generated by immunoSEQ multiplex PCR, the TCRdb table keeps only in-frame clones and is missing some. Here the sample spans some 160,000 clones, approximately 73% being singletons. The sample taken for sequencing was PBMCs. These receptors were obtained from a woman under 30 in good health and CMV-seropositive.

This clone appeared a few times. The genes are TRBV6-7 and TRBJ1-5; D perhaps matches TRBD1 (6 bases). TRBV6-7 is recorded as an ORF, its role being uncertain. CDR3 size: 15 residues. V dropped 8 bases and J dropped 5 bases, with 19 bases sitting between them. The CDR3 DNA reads TGTGCCAGCTATCTAAGGGGGGGCAGCGATCAGCCCCAGCATTTT. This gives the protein CASYLRGGSDQPQHF.

CDR3 loop: CASSQGLAQETQYF. CDR3 bases: TGTGCCAGCAGCCAAGGGCTAGCACAAGAGACCCAGTACTTC. This chain uses TRBV14 with TRBJ2-5, with D possibly matching TRBD2 (5 bases). V was pared by 1 base and J by 2 bases, with 8 bases between. Germline V gives CDR1 SGHDN, CDR2 FVKESK. This CDR3 is 14 amino acids long.

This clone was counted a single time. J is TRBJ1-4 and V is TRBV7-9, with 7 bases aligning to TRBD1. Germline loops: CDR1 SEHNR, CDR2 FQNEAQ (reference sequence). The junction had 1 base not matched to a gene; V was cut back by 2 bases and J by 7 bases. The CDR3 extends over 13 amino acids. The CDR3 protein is CASSLQGVEKLFF. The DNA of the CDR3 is TGTGCCAGCAGCTTACAGGGGGTTGAAAAACTGTTTTTT. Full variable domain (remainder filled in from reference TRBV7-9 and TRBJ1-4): DTGVSQNPRHKITKRGQNVTFRCDPISEHNRLYWYRQTLGQGPEFLTYFQNEAQLEKSRLLSDRFSAERPKGSFSTLEIQRTEQGDSAMYLCASSLQGVEKLFFGSGTQLSVL.

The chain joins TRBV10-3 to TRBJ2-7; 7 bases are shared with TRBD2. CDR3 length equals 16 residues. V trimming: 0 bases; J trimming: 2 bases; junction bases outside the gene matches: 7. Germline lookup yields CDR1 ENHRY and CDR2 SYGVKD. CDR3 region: CAISESWTSGTYEQYF. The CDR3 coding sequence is TGTGCCATCAGTGAGTCATGGACTAGTGGGACCTACGAGCAGTACTTC.

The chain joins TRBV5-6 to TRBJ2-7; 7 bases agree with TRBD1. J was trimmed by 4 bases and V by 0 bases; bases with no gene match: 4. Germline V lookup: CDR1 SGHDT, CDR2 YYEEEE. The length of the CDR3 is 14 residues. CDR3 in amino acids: CASSLGGQKYEQYF. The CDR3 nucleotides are TGTGCCAGCAGCTTGGGGGGACAGAAATACGAGCAGTACTTC.

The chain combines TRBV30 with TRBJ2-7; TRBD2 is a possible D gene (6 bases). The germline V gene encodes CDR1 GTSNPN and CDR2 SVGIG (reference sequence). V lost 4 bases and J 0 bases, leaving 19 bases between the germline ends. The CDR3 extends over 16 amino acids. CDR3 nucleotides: TGTGCCTGGAATCTATTCGCGGGGCCCTTCTCCTACGAGCAGTACTTC. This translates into CAWNLFAGPFSYEQYF.

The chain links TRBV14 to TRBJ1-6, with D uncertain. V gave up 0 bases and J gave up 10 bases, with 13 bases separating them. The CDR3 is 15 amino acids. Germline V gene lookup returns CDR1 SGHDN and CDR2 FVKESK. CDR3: CASSQDMGRKSPLHF. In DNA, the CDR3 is TGTGCCAGCAGCCAAGATATGGGCCGTAAATCACCCCTCCACTTT.

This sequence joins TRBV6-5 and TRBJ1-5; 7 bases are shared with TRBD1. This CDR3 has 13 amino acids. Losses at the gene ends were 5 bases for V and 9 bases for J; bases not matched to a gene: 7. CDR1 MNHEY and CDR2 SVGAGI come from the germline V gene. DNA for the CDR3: TGTGCCAGCAGTCGACAGGGAGCTCGGCCCCAGCATTTT. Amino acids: CASSRQGARPQHF.

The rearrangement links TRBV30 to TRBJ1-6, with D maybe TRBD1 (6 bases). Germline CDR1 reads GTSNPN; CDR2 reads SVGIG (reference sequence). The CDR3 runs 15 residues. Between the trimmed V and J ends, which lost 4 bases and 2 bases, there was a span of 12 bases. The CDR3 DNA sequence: TGTGCCTGGATTGGACAGCTAACCTATAATTCACCCCTCCACTTT. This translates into CAWIGQLTYNSPLHF.

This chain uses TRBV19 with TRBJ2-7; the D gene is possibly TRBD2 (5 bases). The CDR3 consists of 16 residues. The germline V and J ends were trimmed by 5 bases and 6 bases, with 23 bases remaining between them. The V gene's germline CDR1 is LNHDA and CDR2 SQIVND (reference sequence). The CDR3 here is CASSPDPGKVRSEQYF. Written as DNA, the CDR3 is TGTGCCAGTAGTCCTGACCCGGGAAAGGTTCGATCCGAGCAGTACTTC.

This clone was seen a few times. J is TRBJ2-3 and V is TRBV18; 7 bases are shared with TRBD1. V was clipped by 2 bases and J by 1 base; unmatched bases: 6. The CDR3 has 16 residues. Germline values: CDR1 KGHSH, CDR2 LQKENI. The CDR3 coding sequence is TGTGCCAGCTCACCAACCACGCAGGGGGGCACAGATACGCAGTATTTT. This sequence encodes CASSPTTQGGTDTQYF.

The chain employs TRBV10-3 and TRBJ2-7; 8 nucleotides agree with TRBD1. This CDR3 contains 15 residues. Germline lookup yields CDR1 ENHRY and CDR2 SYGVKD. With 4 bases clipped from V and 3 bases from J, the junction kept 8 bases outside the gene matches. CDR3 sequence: CAISVSGQDDYEQYF. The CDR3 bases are TGTGCCATCAGTGTCTCGGGACAGGATGACTACGAGCAGTACTTC.

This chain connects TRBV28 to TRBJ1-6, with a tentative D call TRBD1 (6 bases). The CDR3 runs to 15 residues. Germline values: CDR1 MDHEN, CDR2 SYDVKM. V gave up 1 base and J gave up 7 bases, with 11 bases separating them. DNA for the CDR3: TGTGCCAGCAGTTTATCGGCACAGGGAAATTCACCCCTCCACTTT. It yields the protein CASSLSAQGNSPLHF.

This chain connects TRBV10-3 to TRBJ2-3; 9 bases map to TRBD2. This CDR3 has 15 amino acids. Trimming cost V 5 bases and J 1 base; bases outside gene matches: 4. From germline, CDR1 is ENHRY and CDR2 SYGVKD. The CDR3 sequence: CAISTAGGGTDTQYF. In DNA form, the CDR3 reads TGTGCCATCAGTACAGCGGGGGGTGGCACAGATACGCAGTATTTT.

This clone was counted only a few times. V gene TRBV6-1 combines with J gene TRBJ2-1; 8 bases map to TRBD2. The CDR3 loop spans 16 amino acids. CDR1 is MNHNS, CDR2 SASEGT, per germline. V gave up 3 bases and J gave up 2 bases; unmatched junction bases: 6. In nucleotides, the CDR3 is TGTGCCAGCAGTGAGAAGGGACTAGAGGCCTACAATGAGCAGTTCTTC. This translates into CASSEKGLEAYNEQFF.

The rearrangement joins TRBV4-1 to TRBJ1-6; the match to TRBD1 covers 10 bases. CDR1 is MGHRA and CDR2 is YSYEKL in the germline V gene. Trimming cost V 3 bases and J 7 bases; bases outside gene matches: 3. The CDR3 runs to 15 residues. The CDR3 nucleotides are TGCGCCAGCAGCCAGGGACAGGGGAAGAATTCACCCCTCCACTTT. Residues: CASSQGQGKNSPLHF.

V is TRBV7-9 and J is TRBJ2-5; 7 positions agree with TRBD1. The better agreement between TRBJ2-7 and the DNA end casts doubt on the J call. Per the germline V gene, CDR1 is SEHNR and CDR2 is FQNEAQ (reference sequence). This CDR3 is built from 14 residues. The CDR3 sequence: CASSFVDRAYEQYF. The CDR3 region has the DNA TGTGCCAGCAGCTTCGTCGACAGGGCCTACGAGCAGTACTTC.

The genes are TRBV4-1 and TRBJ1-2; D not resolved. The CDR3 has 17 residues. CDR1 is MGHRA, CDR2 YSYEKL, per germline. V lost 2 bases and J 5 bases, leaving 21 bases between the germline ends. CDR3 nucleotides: TGCGCCAGCAGCCAACTCCTAGGCGCGGGCGGCACTTATGGCTACACCTTC. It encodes CASSQLLGAGGTYGYTF.

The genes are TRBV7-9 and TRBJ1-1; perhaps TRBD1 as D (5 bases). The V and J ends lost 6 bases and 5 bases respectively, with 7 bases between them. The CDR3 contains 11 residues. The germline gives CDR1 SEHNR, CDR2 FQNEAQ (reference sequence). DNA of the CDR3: TGTGCCAGCAGACGGGGGACTGAAGCTTTCTTT. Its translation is CASRRGTEAFF.

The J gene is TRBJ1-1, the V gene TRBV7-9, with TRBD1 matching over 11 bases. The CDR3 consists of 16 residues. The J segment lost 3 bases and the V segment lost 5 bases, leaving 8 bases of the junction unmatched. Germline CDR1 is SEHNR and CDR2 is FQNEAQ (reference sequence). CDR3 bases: TGTGCCAGCAGCCTCGGACAGGGGGCTGTCGACACTGAAGCTTTCTTT. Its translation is CASSLGQGAVDTEAFF.